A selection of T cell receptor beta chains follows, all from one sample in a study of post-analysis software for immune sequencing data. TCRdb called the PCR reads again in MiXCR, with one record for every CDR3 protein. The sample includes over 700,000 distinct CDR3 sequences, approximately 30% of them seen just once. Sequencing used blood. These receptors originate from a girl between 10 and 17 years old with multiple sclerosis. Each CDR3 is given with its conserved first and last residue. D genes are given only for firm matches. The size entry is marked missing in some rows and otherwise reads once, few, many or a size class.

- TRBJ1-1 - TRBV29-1 CSVRQQGNTEAFF TGCAGCGTTCGCCAACAGGGAAACACTGAAGCTTTCTTT
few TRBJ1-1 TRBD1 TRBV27 CASKDRRQGNTEAFF TGTGCCAGTAAGGACCGGAGACAGGGGAACACTGAAGCTTTCTTT
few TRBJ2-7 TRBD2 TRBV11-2 CASSYGTSLYEQYF TGTGCCAGCAGCTACGGGACTAGTCTCTACGAGCAGTACTTC
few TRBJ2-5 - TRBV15 CATSRDLSGWAYQETQYF TGTGCCACCAGCAGAGATCTTTCGGGTTGGGCGTACCAAGAGACCCAGTACTTC
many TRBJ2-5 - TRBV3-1 CASSPRGRGQETQYF TGTGCCAGCAGCCCCCGGGGGCGGGGGCAAGAGACCCAGTACTTC
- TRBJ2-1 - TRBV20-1 CSAREPAYNEQFF TGCAGTGCTAGAGAACCGGCCTACAATGAGCAGTTCTTC
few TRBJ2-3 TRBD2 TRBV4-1 CASSQDLSSGGPSTDTRYF TGCGCCAGCAGCCAAGATTTGAGTAGCGGGGGGCCAAGCACAGATACGCGGTATTTT
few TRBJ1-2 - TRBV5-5 CASSLGQRLPDGYTF TGTGCCAGCAGCTTGGGCCAGCGACTCCCGGATGGCTACACCTTC
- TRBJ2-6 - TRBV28 CASSSSGQFSVLTF TGTGCCAGCAGTTCCTCAGGTCAGTTCAGCGTCCTGACTTTC
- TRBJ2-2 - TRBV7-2 CASSTQPGGITGELFF TGTGCCAGCAGCACACAACCCGGGGGCATCACCGGGGAGCTGTTTTTT
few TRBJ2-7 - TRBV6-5 CASRRASYEQYF TGTGCCAGCAGGAGGGCTTCATACGAGCAGTACTTC
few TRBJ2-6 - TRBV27 CASRLGNTRGANVLTF TGTGCCAGCAGGCTCGGCAATACGCGTGGGGCCAACGTCCTGACTTTC
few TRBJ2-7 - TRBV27 CASSLSTSYEQYF TGTGCCAGCAGTTTATCGACCAGCTACGAGCAGTACTTC
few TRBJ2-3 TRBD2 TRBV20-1 CSAKRDGTDTQYF TGCAGTGCTAAGCGGGATGGCACAGATACGCAGTATTTT
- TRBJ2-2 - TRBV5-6 CASSLLEAIGTGELFF TGTGCCAGCAGCTTACTAGAGGCAATTGGGACCGGGGAGCTGTTTTTT
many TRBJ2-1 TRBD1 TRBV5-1 CASSAGQGGYNEQFF TGCGCCAGCAGCGCGGGACAGGGAGGCTACAATGAGCAGTTCTTC
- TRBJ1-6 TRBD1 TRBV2 CASRAGQGKPYNSPLHF TGTGCCAGCAGGGCTGGACAGGGGAAGCCCTATAATTCACCCCTCCACTTT
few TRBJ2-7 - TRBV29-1 CSVENSYNEQYF TGCAGCGTTGAAAACAGCTACAATGAGCAGTACTTC
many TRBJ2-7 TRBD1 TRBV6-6 CASSGTGYEQYF TGTGCCAGCAGTGGGACAGGCTACGAGCAGTACTTC
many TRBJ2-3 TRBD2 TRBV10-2 CASSGLAGNTDTQYF TGCGCCAGCAGTGGACTAGCGGGAAATACAGATACGCAGTATTTT
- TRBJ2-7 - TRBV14 CASSQVYATQYF TGTGCCAGCAGCCAAGTATATGCGACGCAGTACTTC
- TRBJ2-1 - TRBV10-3 CAISADMGQVTFF TGTGCCATCAGCGCAGATATGGGACAAGTCACGTTCTTC
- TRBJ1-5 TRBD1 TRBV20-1 CSARGQGALGNQPQHF TGCAGTGCTAGAGGCCAGGGGGCTCTGGGCAATCAGCCCCAGCATTTT
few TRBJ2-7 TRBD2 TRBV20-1 CSAERERYEQYF TGCAGTGCCGAGCGGGAGAGGTACGAGCAGTACTTC
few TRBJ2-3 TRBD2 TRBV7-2 CASSPRAQRGTDTQYF TGTGCCAGCAGCCCCCGCGCCCAGCGGGGAACAGATACGCAGTATTTT
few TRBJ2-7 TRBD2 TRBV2 CASSLGSSGDLYEQYF TGTGCCAGCAGTCTGGGGTCCAGCGGGGACCTCTACGAGCAGTACTTC
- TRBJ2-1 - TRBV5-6 CASSLDTRIEQFF TGTGCCAGCAGCCTAGATACTAGAATTGAGCAGTTCTTC
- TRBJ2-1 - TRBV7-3 CASSRDNNEQFF TGTGCCAGCAGCCGGGACAATAATGAGCAGTTCTTC
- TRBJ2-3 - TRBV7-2 CASSSPRGRAGDTQYF TGTGCCAGCAGCTCCCCGAGGGGCAGGGCGGGAGATACGCAGTATTTT
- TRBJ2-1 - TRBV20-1 CSARDSSTPYNEQFF TGCAGTGCTAGAGATTCAAGTACTCCCTACAATGAGCAGTTCTTC
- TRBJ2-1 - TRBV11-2 CASSLEVGREQFF TGTGCCAGCAGCTTAGAGGTAGGGCGGGAGCAGTTCTTC